What follows are 2 T cell receptor beta chains derived from one specimen sequenced in a study of identical twins. TCRdb fed the 5' RACE reads into MiXCR, producing one record per CDR3 protein. The table lists roughly 710,000 distinct CDR3 sequences, approximately 6% of them singletons, with approximately 1.6% in the top ten. Sequences were obtained from naive T cells sorted from blood. The receptors here all came from a man younger than 35 in good health.

This clonotype turned up a few times. The rearrangement joins TRBV12-3 or TRBV12-4 to TRBJ1-5; tentatively, D is TRBD1 (5 bases). The CDR3 extends over 15 amino acids. V was cut by 5 bases and J by 9 bases, with 20 bases left in between. The DNA of the CDR3 is TGTGCCAGCAGTCTCCTGCGGGCCCCTAGGGGGCCCCAGCATTTT. Protein sequence: CASSLLRAPRGPQHF.

This clonotype occurred a few times. The CDR3 loop is CAWRRTANTGELFF. The CDR3 nucleotides read TGTGCCTGGAGACGGACCGCGAACACCGGGGAGCTGTTTTTT. The rearrangement uses TRBV30 and TRBJ2-2, with D hard to call. In germline, CDR1 is GTSNPN, CDR2 SVGIG (reference sequence). The V end was cut by 3 bases, the J end by 0 bases, with 8 bases between. The CDR3 covers 14 residues. Full variable domain (rest looked up from reference TRBV30 and TRBJ2-2): SQTIHQWPATLVQPVGSPLSLECTVEGTSNPNLYWYRQAAGRGLQLLFYSVGIGQISSEVPQNLSASRPQDRQFILSSKKLLLSDSGFYLCAWRRTANTGELFFGEGSRLTVL.